This T cell receptor beta chain was identified during a study of T cells in Graves' hyperthyroidism and ophthalmopathy. Each diagnosis drew on symptoms, thyroxine, TRAb, thyroid ultrasound and orbital computed tomography findings. Amplification targeted TCR beta CDR3 regions from RNA transcripts. During a first-round RT-PCR of the TCR CDR3, the HTBI primer set was used. From the multiplex PCR reads, TCRdb called clonotypes with MiXCR, one entry per CDR3 protein. The data hold 640,000 or so distinct CDR3 sequences, with 12% to 15% observed a single time. Trimming shortened V by 7 bases and J by 6 bases, and 13 bases separated the two germline ends. The CDR3 sequence is 13 residues long. The germline V gene has CDR1 SNHLY and CDR2 FYNNEI. This clonotype was seen ten or more times. Its specificity is unknown. The study, taken as a whole, reports: Among thyroid clonotypes expanded above 0.001, most also appeared in blood.

The clonotype comes from a young woman with Graves' ophthalmopathy. Sequenced material: blood. V is TRBV2 and J is TRBJ1-5; a weak D match, TRBD1 (6 bases). The CDR3 region is CASTTGIVQPQHF. CDR3 in DNA: TGTGCCAGCACCACAGGGATAGTTCAGCCCCAGCATTTT. The variable domain in full, completed from reference TRBV2 and TRBJ1-5, reads EPEVTQTPSHQVTQMGQEVILRCVPISNHLYFYWYRQILGQKVEFLVSFYNNEISEKSEIFDDQFSVERPDGSNFTLKIRSTKLEDSAMYFCASTTGIVQPQHFGDGTRLSIL.